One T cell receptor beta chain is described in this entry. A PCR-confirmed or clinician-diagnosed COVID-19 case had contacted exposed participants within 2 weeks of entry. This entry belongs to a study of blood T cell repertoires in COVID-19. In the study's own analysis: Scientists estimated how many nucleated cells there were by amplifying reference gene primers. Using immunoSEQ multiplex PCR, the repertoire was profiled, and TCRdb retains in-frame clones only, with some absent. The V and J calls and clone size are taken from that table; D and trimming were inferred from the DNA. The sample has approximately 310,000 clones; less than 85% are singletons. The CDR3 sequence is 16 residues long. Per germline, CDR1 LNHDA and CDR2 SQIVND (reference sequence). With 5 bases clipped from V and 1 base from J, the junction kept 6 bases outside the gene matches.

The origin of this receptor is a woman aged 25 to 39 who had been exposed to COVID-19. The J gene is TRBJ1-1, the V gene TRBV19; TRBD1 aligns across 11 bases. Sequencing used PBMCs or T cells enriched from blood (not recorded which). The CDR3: CASSPGTGGWNTEAFF. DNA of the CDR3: TGTGCCAGTAGTCCCGGGACAGGGGGTTGGAACACTGAAGCTTTCTTT.